The 8 T cell receptor beta chains in this list originate from one sample, sequenced in a study of blood T cell repertoires in COVID-19 (dated by TCRdb to about 2020). The library relied on the immunoSEQ multiplex PCR assay. TCRdb re-hosts the immuneACCESS table, in-frame sequences only. Its copies lack some clones; in the studies checked, an unresolved V gene accounts for under half of them, and the cause for the rest is not known. Here the sample has 200,000 to 250,000 clones; about 85% occur a single time. The top ten clones comprise less than 14% of the sample. Input material: PBMCs or T cells enriched from blood (not recorded which). Source of these receptors: a man aged 25-40 years who had recovered from COVID-19.

V gene TRBV15 combines with J gene TRBJ2-6, with TRBD1 identical over 7 bases. After removal of 8 bases from V and 8 bases from J, the junction contained 12 bases not matched to a gene. The CDR3 totals 15 residues. Per germline, CDR1 LNHNV and CDR2 YYDKDF (reference sequence). CDR3 region: CATAPDRFRTNVLTF. CDR3 in DNA: TGTGCCACCGCACCGGACAGGTTCCGGACCAACGTCCTGACTTTC.

V is TRBV2 and J is TRBJ2-7; D possibly corresponds to TRBD1 (6 bases). Deletions cut 10 bases from V and 0 bases from J, with 13 bases between. Germline-derived CDR1 and CDR2 are SNHLY and FYNNEI. CDR3 length: 13 residues. The CDR3 loop reads CAIQGKSSYEQYF. In nucleotides, the CDR3 is TGTGCCATCCAGGGGAAATCCTCCTACGAGCAGTACTTC.

The chain employs TRBV19 and TRBJ2-1; perhaps TRBD2 as D (6 bases). Per germline, CDR1 LNHDA and CDR2 SQIVND (reference sequence). The V and J ends lost 7 bases and 4 bases respectively, with 20 bases between them. CDR3 size: 16 residues. CDR3 coding DNA: TGTGCCAGTACTACCTCGGCGGGATCGAGATACAATGAGCAGTTCTTC. As protein: CASTTSAGSRYNEQFF.

V is TRBV10-2 and J is TRBJ2-1; 12 nucleotides line up with TRBD2. This CDR3 contains 18 residues. Germline V gives CDR1 WSHSY, CDR2 SAAADI. The V segment lost 8 bases and the J segment 0 bases; nucleotides outside the gene matches: 11. The CDR3 spells CASQGLAGTYDSYNEQFF. The CDR3 nucleotides read TGCGCCAGCCAAGGACTAGCGGGGACCTACGACTCCTACAATGAGCAGTTCTTC.

The rearrangement joins TRBV24-1 to TRBJ2-7; D is perhaps TRBD2 (6 bases). Trimming left V 9 bases short and J 4 bases short, with 15 bases between. CDR3 length: 13 residues. Per the germline V gene, CDR1 is KGHDR and CDR2 is SFDVKD. The CDR3, as DNA: TGTGCCACCTCGGGAGCCGGGTATTACGAGCAGTACTTC. Its translation is CATSGAGYYEQYF.

The rearrangement links TRBV21-1 to TRBJ2-1; TRBD1, as called in the table, went unchecked against the DNA. TRBV21-1 is a known pseudogene. This CDR3 has 19 residues. CDR3 loop: CASSKAGQQHLISYNEQFF. The CDR3 DNA is TGTGCCAGCAGCAAAGCGGGGCAGCAACACCTAATCTCCTACAATGAGCAGTTCTTC.

The chain has TRBV9 and TRBJ2-7; tentatively, D is TRBD1 (5 bases). The V gene lost 3 bases and the J gene lost 2 bases, with 21 bases spanning the gap. Germline loops: CDR1 SGDLS, CDR2 YYNGEE. The CDR3 length is 17 residues. CDR3: CASSAGLVRQSAYEQYF. CDR3 nucleotide sequence: TGTGCCAGCAGCGCGGGTCTGGTTCGACAGTCGGCCTACGAGCAGTACTTC.

The chain is built from TRBV2 and TRBJ2-6, with D uncertain. From germline, CDR1 is SNHLY and CDR2 FYNNEI. This CDR3 region has 14 residues. Trimming pared 6 bases from V and 1 base from J, leaving 7 bases between. This CDR3 reads CASRELSGANVLTF. CDR3 coding DNA: TGTGCCAGCAGGGAGTTATCTGGGGCCAACGTCCTGACTTTC.